The clone carrying this TCR beta chain turned up a few times. Its antigen is undetermined. Trimming shortened V by 5 bases and J by 5 bases, and 16 bases separated the two germline ends. This CDR3 spans 15 amino acids. Looked up from germline, CDR1 is SGHRS and CDR2 is YFSETQ. It was 5'RACE with constant-segment primers that produced the TCR alpha and TCR beta cDNA libraries, which carried sample barcodes and UMIs. TCRdb independently ran MiXCR on the 5' RACE reads; one entry per CDR3 protein. Of hundreds of thousands of distinct CDR3 sequences listed, over 15% are singletons. This specimen comes from a study of T-cell memory formation after mild COVID-19. General study findings and limits: Researchers found some responding clones in pre-infection memory, a sign that cross-reactive memory joined. Clones which contracted sat mainly in CM and EM if CD4+, and in EMRA if CD8+.

J is TRBJ2-2 and V is TRBV5-1; D is tentatively TRBD1 or TRBD2 (6 bases each). The sequence was obtained from an adult woman who had mild COVID-19 (a few samples of this study predate the infection). Cell type and time point are not known. Sequenced: PBMCs or a T cell subset sorted from them (not recorded which). CDR3 sequence reads: CASRPIGGGTGELFF. The CDR3 DNA reads as TGCGCCAGCAGACCAATCGGAGGGGGAACCGGGGAGCTGTTTTTT.